This TCR beta chain stems from a study of shared clonotypes between healthy human individuals. Over several immunoSEQ plates, each subset's genomic DNA was distributed in even portions. Roughly 0.3 ug DNA, roughly 27,000 T cell genomes, went into unsorted PBMC replicate PCRs. This table comes from immunoSEQ multiplex PCR, and its TCRdb copy is limited to in-frame clones, with some not included. The sample contains 450,000 to 500,000 clones, 70% to 85% of which appear only once. V lost 4 bases and J 3 bases, leaving 21 bases between the germline ends. The CDR3 is 17 residues long. Looked up from germline, CDR1 is SGHVS and CDR2 is FQNEAQ. Donors had no recently reported acute infections or vaccinations and were HIV-negative. Every one of the donors was a Caucasian adult that lived in Nashville, Tennessee.

The chain joins TRBV7-8 to TRBJ2-5; no reliable D call. The receptor was isolated from a woman aged 40 to 49 in good health. Some clones in this sample may be carry-over from other donors' samples. Sequencing used PBMCs. The CDR3: CASSSSKTSLREETQYF. As DNA, the CDR3 is TGTGCCAGCAGCTCTTCGAAGACTTCTTTACGCGAAGAGACCCAGTACTTC.